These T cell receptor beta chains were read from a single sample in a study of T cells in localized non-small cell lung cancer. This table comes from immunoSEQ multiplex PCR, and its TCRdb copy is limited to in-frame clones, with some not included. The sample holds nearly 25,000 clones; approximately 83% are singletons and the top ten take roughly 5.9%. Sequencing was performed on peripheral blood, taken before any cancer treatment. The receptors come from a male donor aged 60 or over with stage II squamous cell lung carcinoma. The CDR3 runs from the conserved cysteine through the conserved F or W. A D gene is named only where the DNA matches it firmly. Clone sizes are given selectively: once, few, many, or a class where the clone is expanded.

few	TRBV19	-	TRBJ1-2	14	TGTGCCAGTAGTAGAGGAGGGCAGGCCTATGGCTACACCTTC	CASSRGGQAYGYTF
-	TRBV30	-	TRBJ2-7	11	TGTGCCTGGACCTGGGGGAACGAGCAGTACTTC	CAWTWGNEQYF
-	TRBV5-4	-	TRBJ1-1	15	TGTGCCAGCAGCTCCCGACAGTCCGGATCTGTAGAAGCTTTCTTT	CASSSRQSGSVEAFF
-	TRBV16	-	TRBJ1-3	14	TGTGCCAGCAGCCAAAGACACCCTGGAAACACCATATATTTT	CASSQRHPGNTIYF
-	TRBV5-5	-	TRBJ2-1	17	TGTGCCAGCAGCAGAAACTTACTTGGGTCCTCCTACAATGAGCAGTTCTTC	CASSRNLLGSSYNEQFF
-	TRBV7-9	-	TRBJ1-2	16	TGTGCCAGCAGCTTAGAGATCGTGCAGGCCATCTATGGCTACACCTTC	CASSLEIVQAIYGYTF
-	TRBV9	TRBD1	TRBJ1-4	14	TGTGCCAGCAGCGTAGGACAGGGAGGTGAAAAACTGTTTTTT	CASSVGQGGEKLFF
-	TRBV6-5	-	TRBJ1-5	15	TGTGCCAGCAGTTACTCATGGGGGATCGGGGAGCCCCAGCATTTT	CASSYSWGIGEPQHF
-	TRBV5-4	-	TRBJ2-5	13	TGTGCCAGCAGCTTGGATCCCGAGGAGACCCAGTACTTC	CASSLDPEETQYF
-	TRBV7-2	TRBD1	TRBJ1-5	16	TGTGCCAGCAGCCAGGACAGGGGAATGGAGAATCAGCCCCAGCATTTT	CASSQDRGMENQPQHF
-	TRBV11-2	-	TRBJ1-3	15	TGTGCCAGCAGCTTAGTGGGGGTCTCTGGAAACACCATATATTTT	CASSLVGVSGNTIYF